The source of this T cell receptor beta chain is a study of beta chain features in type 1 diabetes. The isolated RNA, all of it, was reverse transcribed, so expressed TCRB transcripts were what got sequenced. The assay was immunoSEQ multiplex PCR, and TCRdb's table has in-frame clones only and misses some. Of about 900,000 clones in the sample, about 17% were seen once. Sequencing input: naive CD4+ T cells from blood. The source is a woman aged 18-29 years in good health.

For the CDR3, the DNA is TGCGCCAGCAGCCCGCGCGGGAGGGATGGCTACACCTTC. Translating gives CASSPRGRDGYTF. The chain carries TRBV4-3 and TRBJ1-2; D gene unclear. Trimming removed 4 bases from V and 6 bases from J, with 12 bases in between. This CDR3 contains 13 residues. Germline V gives CDR1 LGHNA, CDR2 YSLEER.